Below are 25 T cell receptor beta chains sequenced from a single sample in a study of glioma-infiltrating T cells. The iRepertoire nested amplicon-rescue multiplex PCR amplified TCR alpha and beta CDR3s from RNA. TCRdb reanalysed the multiplex PCR reads using MiXCR and keeps one entry per CDR3 protein. In the table there are 110,000 or so distinct CDR3 sequences, about 25% of which are singletons. Sequenced sample: glioma tissue, nonneoplastic brain tissue, or PBMCs (not recorded which). The receptors here all came from a human donor with low-grade glioma or glioblastoma, undergoing nonglioma brain surgery, or in good health (not recorded which).

This clonotype occurred many times. The chain recombines TRBV4-1 with TRBJ1-1; D possibly corresponds to TRBD1 (5 bases). Trimming shortened V by 1 base and J by 6 bases, and 12 bases separated the two germline ends. There are 14 residues in the CDR3. Germline CDR1 and CDR2: MGHRA and YSYEKL. The CDR3 reads CASSQAAGQAEAFF. The CDR3 DNA sequence: TGCGCCAGCAGCCAAGCCGCGGGGCAGGCTGAAGCTTTCTTT.

With respect to this clonotype: Being one base from a much bigger clone, this may be a read error. This chain uses TRBV5-1 with TRBJ1-1, with TRBD1 matching over 8 bases. Per germline, CDR1 SGHRS and CDR2 YFSETQ. The CDR3 runs 15 residues. J lost 4 bases, V lost 0 bases, and 5 bases had no gene match. CDR3 sequence reads: CASSLATGVATEAFF. The CDR3 DNA is TGCGCCAGCAGCTTGGCGACAGGGGTTGCCACTGAAGCTTTCTTT.

This clonotype has at least ten counts. In nucleotides, the CDR3 is TGTGCCAGCAGTTTATACTCCTACAATGAGCAGTTCTTC. Its protein product is CASSLYSYNEQFF. This sequence joins TRBV27 and TRBJ2-1; no clear D. Trimming stripped 1 base from V and 0 bases from J, with 1 base between. CDR1 MNHEY and CDR2 SMNVEV come from the germline V gene (reference sequence). This CDR3 region has 13 residues.

This clonotype was observed a handful of times. The chain employs TRBV29-1 and TRBJ2-6; D remains ambiguous. The CDR3 length is 14 residues. Trimming removed 7 bases from V and 0 bases from J, with 10 bases in between. Germline V gene data show CDR1 as SQVTM and CDR2 as ANQGSEA. The CDR3 is CSARSYSGANVLTF. CDR3 nucleotides: TGCAGCGCCAGGTCCTACTCTGGGGCCAACGTCCTGACTTTC. Variable domain in full (rest from reference TRBV29-1 and TRBJ2-6): SAVISQKPSRDICQRGTSLTIQCQVDSQVTMMFWYRQQPGQSLTLIATANQGSEATYESGFVIDKFPISRPNLTFSTLTVSNMSPEDSSIYLCSARSYSGANVLTFGAGSRLTVL.

This clonotype was seen at least ten times. The V call is TRBV10-2, the J call TRBJ2-7; tentatively, D is TRBD2 (6 bases). The CDR3 has 13 amino acids. Germline CDR1 is WSHSY and CDR2 is SAAADI. Between the trimmed V and J ends, which lost 5 bases and 9 bases, there was a span of 17 bases. The CDR3 is CASSSSPLGGQYF. DNA for the CDR3: TGCGCCAGCAGTAGTAGTCCCCTGGGAGGGCAGTACTTC.

Details on this clonotype: A much bigger clone sits one base away, suggesting this may be a read error. The chain uses TRBV7-6 and TRBJ2-7; D uncertain. Germline lookup yields CDR1 SGHVS and CDR2 FNYEAQ. The CDR3 consists of 16 residues. DNA for the CDR3: TGTGCCAGCAGCTTAGCAGGAGACGTGAGCTCCTACGAGCAGCACTTC. This codes for CASSLAGDVSSYEQHF.

The J gene is TRBJ2-2, the V gene TRBV6-2 or TRBV6-3; TRBD2 aligns across 7 bases. Unmatched junction bases numbered 9, after V lost 2 bases and J lost 9 bases. Germline V CDR1 and CDR2: MNHEY, SVGEGT. The length of the CDR3 is 15 residues. The CDR3 bases are TGTGCCAGCAGTTACGGGACTACCTACAGCAGGGAGCTGTTTTTT. Its translation is CASSYGTTYSRELFF.

Comment on this clonotype: This could be a read error, since a much larger clone is one nucleotide away. The chain has TRBV12-3 or TRBV12-4 and TRBJ2-1, with 7 bases matching TRBD2. V dropped 0 bases and J dropped 3; count of bases not matched to a gene: 2. The CDR3 extends over 15 amino acids. The CDR3: CASSLAAGDYNEQFF. CDR3 DNA: TGTGCCAGCAGTTTAGCGGCGGGAGACTACAATGAGCAGTTCTTC.

This clonotype has a single count. This may be a read error, as it is one base from a much larger clone. This likely comes from a read error, as the CDR3 has no conserved phenylalanine or tryptophan at its end. The chain employs TRBV7-9 and TRBJ1-3, with D perhaps TRBD1 (5 bases). The germline V and J ends were trimmed by 6 bases and 1 base, with 16 bases remaining between them. Germline V gene data show CDR1 as SEHNR and CDR2 as FQNEAQ (reference sequence). The CDR3 totals 16 residues. The CDR3 region has the DNA TGTGCCAGCAGTCTTAGCGCAGGGAATTCTGGAAACACCATATATTCT. Residues: CASSLSAGNSGNTIYS.

This clonotype appeared many times. The chain joins TRBV4-3 to TRBJ2-3; D is undetermined. This CDR3 spans 13 amino acids. Germline lookup yields CDR1 LGHNA and CDR2 YSLEER. V shed 0 bases and J shed 5 bases, with 6 bases lying between them. CDR3 DNA sequence: TGCGCCAGCAGCCAAGAAACGAGAGATACGCAGTATTTT. It encodes CASSQETRDTQYF.

This clonotype was observed at least ten times. This rearrangement joins TRBV29-1 to TRBJ2-1; no clear D gene. The germline V and J ends were trimmed by 4 bases and 4 bases, with 14 bases remaining between them. CDR3 length: 14 amino acids. The germline gives CDR1 SQVTM, CDR2 ANQGSEA. In DNA form, the CDR3 reads TGCAGCGTTGTTGGTACTTATCATTACAATGAGCAGTTCTTC. Its translation: CSVVGTYHYNEQFF.

This chain links TRBV19 with TRBJ2-1; D possibly matches TRBD1 or TRBD2 (5 bases each). This CDR3 spans 14 amino acids. CDR1 and CDR2 (germline): LNHDA, SQIVND (reference sequence). V lost 10 bases to trimming and J lost 0 bases, with 13 bases between them. CDR3 protein: CATRGRSSYNEQFF. The CDR3 DNA follows: TGTGCCACCCGGGGCAGGAGCTCCTACAATGAGCAGTTCTTC. The full variable domain, with the rest looked up from reference TRBV19 and TRBJ2-1, is DGGITQSPKYLFRKEGQNVTLSCEQNLNHDAMYWYRQDPGQGLRLIYYSQIVNDFQKGDIAEGYSVSREKKESFPLTVTSAQKNPTAFYLCATRGRSSYNEQFFGPGTRLTVL.

Ten or more counts support this clonotype. The chain employs TRBV7-2 and TRBJ2-4; 8 bases fit TRBD1. CDR3 length: 11 residues. The V gene end was trimmed by 3 bases and the J gene end by 11 bases; junction bases not matched to a gene: 0. Germline lookup yields CDR1 SGHTA and CDR2 FQGNSA. The chain's CDR3 is CASSLTGVQYF. For the CDR3, the DNA is TGTGCCAGCAGCTTGACAGGGGTTCAGTACTTC.

This clonotype was seen many times. V is TRBV6-2 or TRBV6-3 and J is TRBJ1-1; possible D gene TRBD1, 5 bases. The CDR3 is made up of 14 amino acids. Germline V gene sequence: CDR1 MNHEY, CDR2 SVGEGT. Deletions cut 8 bases from V and 0 bases from J, with 13 bases between. Here the CDR3 DNA reads TGTGCCAGCGCTCCAGGGATCTTGAACACTGAAGCTTTCTTT. Its translation: CASAPGILNTEAFF.

This clonotype was seen only once. This may come from a read error, since a much larger clone is one base off. This chain connects TRBV11-2 to TRBJ2-1; D not resolved. The CDR3 contains 15 residues. V lost 5 bases, J lost 1 base, and 12 bases lay in between. Germline V lookup: CDR1 SGHAT, CDR2 FQNNGV. CDR3 amino acids: CASSTRLGSYNEQFF. The CDR3 bases are TGTGCCAGCAGCACCCGACTGGGGTCCTACAATGAGCAGTTCTTC.

Concerning this clonotype itself: Possible read error: a much larger clone is one base away. In DNA form, the CDR3 reads TGCAGCGTCTCGAACAGGAAGAACACTGAAGCTTTCTTT. Residues: CSVSNRKNTEAFF. The chain joins TRBV29-1 to TRBJ1-1; TRBD1 is a possible D gene (5 bases). V shed 6 bases and J shed 1 base, with 12 bases lying between them. This CDR3 is 13 amino acids long. Germline CDR1 reads SQVTM; CDR2 reads ANQGSEA. The full variable domain, in which reference TRBV29-1 and TRBJ1-1 provide the parts outside the CDR3, is SAVISQKPSRDICQRGTSLTIQCQVDSQVTMMFWYRQQPGQSLTLIATANQGSEATYESGFVIDKFPISRPNLTFSTLTVSNMSPEDSSIYLCSVSNRKNTEAFFGQGTRLTVV.

The sample holds many counts of this clonotype. The V gene is TRBV28, the J gene TRBJ2-5; possibly TRBD2 for D (6 bases). Trimming pared 2 bases from V and 5 bases from J, leaving 9 bases between. The CDR3 spans 13 residues. The germline gives CDR1 MDHEN, CDR2 SYDVKM. This CDR3 is CASSLRGSETQYF. In DNA, the CDR3 is TGTGCCAGCAGTTTACGGGGGAGTGAGACCCAGTACTTC.

This clonotype came up many times. This chain links TRBV4-2 with TRBJ1-4; D is possibly TRBD1 (5 bases). Trimming shortened V by 2 bases and J by 7 bases, and 14 bases separated the two germline ends. The CDR3 has 15 amino acids. The germline CDR1 and CDR2 sequences are LGHNA and YNFKEQ. This CDR3 is CASSQQGDSAEKLFF. The CDR3, as DNA: TGTGCCAGCAGCCAACAGGGAGATTCGGCTGAAAAACTGTTTTTT.

Many counts were recorded for this clonotype. The CDR3 here is CSFSGSTDTQYF. The CDR3 nucleotides read TGCAGCTTTAGCGGGAGCACAGATACGCAGTATTTT. The rearrangement links TRBV29-1 to TRBJ2-3, with 7 bases aligning to TRBD2. The CDR3 has 12 residues. V lost 8 bases, J lost 0 bases, and 2 bases stayed unmatched. Germline V gives CDR1 SQVTM, CDR2 ANQGSEA.

In nucleotides, the CDR3 is TGTGCCAGCAGTTACCGGTTGAACACTGGGGCTTTCTTT. It codes for CASSYRLNTGAFF. The chain carries TRBV6-9 and TRBJ1-1; D ambiguous. Germline CDR1 and CDR2: MNHGY and SVAAGI. With 3 bases removed from V and 11 bases from J, the gap between germline ends came to 16 bases. This CDR3 region has 13 residues.

This clonotype was found many times. The genes are TRBV5-1 and TRBJ1-2; 7 nucleotides align to TRBD1. V was clipped by 3 bases and J by 5 bases; unmatched bases: 4. Germline V gene data show CDR1 as SGHRS and CDR2 as YFSETQ. CDR3 length equals 13 residues. CDR3 nucleotide sequence: TGCGCCAGCAGCTCAACAGGGGAGTATGGCTACACCTTC. This gives the protein CASSSTGEYGYTF.

Concerning this clonotype itself: Since no conserved phenylalanine or tryptophan closes the CDR3, a read error is the likely cause. The limits of the CDR3 on the DNA are not certain, so only TCRdb's listed CDR3 is given. This chain's CDR3 is CASSTYSQNTETFC. This rearrangement joins TRBV5-1 to TRBJ1-1. The germline V gene has CDR1 SGHRS and CDR2 YFSETQ. The CDR3 totals 14 residues, both ends included.

The chain is built from TRBV20-1 and TRBJ2-1; 11 bases fit TRBD1. This CDR3 has 14 amino acids. V gave up 4 bases and J gave up 6 bases; unmatched junction bases: 5. Looked up from germline, CDR1 is DFQATT and CDR2 is SNEGSKA (reference sequence). CDR3 bases: TGCAGTGCTACCACCGGGACAGGGGGCAATGAGCAGTTCTTC. The encoded protein is CSATTGTGGNEQFF.

This clonotype came up many times. The gene calls are TRBV7-2 and TRBJ2-5, with no clear D. Trimming removed 1 base from V and 5 bases from J, with 17 bases in between. This CDR3 is 16 amino acids long. The germline V gene has CDR1 SGHTA and CDR2 FQGNSA. This CDR3 is CASSLVGSAGRETQYF. CDR3 coding DNA: TGTGCCAGCAGCTTAGTCGGTTCGGCAGGTCGGGAGACCCAGTACTTC.

This clonotype occurred many times. The chain has TRBV20-1 and TRBJ2-7, with D possibly being TRBD1 (5 bases). The germline CDR1 and CDR2 sequences are DFQATT and SNEGSKA (reference sequence). Trimming stripped 7 bases from V and 2 bases from J, with 18 bases between. The CDR3 length is 14 residues. The CDR3 bases are TGCAGTGTCACGGCCTCAGGACATCCCTACGAGCAGTACTTC. This codes for CSVTASGHPYEQYF.